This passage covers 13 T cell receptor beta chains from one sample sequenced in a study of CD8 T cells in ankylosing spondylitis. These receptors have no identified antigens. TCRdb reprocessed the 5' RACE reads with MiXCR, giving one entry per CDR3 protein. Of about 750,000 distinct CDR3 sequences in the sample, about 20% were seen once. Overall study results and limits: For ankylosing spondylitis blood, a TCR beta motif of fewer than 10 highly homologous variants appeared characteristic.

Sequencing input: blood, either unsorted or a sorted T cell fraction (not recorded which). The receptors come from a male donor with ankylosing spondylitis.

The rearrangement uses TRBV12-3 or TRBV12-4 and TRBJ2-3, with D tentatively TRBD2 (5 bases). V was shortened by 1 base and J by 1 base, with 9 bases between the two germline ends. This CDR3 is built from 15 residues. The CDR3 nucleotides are TGTGCCAGCAGTTTAGTCGGAGGTCGCACAGATACGCAGTATTTT. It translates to CASSLVGGRTDTQYF.

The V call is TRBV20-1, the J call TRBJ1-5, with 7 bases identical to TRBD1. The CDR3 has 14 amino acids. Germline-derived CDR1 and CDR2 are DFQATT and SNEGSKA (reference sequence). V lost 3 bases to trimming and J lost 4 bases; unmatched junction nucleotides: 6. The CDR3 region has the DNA TGCAGTGCTAGTCATACAGGGGAGAATCAGCCCCAGCATTTT. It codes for CSASHTGENQPQHF.

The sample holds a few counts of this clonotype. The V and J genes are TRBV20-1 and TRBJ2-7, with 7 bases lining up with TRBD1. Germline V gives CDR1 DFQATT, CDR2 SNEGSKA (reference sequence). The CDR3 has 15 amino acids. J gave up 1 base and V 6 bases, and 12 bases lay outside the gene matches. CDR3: CSAKSGAGGSYEQYF. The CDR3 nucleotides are TGCAGTGCCAAATCTGGGGCAGGGGGTTCCTACGAGCAGTACTTC.

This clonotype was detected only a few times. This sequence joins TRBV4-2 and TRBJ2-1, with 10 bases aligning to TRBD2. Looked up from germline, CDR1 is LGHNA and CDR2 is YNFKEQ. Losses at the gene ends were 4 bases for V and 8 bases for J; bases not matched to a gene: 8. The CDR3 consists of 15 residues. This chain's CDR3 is CASSRTGTSADEQFF. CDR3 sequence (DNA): TGTGCCAGCAGCCGGACCGGGACTAGCGCCGATGAGCAGTTCTTC.

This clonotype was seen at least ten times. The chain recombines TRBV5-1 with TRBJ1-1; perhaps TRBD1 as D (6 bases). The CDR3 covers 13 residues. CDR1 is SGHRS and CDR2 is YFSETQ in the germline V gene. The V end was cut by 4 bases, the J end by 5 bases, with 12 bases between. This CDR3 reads CASSREGGTEAFF. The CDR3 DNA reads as TGCGCCAGCAGCCGGGAGGGGGGAACTGAAGCTTTCTTT.

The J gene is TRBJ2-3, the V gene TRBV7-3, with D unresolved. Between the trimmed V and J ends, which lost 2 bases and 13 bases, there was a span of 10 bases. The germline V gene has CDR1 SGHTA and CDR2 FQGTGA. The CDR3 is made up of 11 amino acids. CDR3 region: CASSLGGPKYF. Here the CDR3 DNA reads TGTGCCAGCAGCTTAGGCGGACCAAAGTATTTT.

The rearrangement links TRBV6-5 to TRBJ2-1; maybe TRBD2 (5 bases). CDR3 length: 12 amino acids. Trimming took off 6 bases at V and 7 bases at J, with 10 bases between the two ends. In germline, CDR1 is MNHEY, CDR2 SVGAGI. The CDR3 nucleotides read TGTGCCAGCAGGGATAGGAGGAATGAGCAGTTCTTC. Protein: CASRDRRNEQFF.

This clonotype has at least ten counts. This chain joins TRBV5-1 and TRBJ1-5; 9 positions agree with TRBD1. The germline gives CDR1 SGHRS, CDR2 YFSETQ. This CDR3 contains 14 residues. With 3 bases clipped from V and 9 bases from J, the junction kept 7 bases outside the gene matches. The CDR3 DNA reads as TGCGCCAGCAGCTCGGGACAGGGAAGGGGGCCCCAGCATTTT. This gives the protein CASSSGQGRGPQHF.

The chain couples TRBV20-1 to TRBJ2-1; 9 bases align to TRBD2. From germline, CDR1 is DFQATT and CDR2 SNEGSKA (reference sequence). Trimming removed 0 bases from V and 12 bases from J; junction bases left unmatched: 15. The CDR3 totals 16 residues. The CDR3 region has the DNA TGCAGTGCTAGAGATCCTGTAGCGGGGGTGTTGTTCGGGCAGTTCTTC. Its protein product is CSARDPVAGVLFGQFF.

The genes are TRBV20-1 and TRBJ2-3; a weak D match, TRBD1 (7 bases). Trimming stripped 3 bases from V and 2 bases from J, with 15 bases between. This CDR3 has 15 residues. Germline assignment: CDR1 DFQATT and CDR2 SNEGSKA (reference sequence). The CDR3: CSASGRDRSTDTQYF. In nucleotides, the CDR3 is TGCAGTGCTAGCGGGCGGGACAGATCCACAGATACGCAGTATTTT.

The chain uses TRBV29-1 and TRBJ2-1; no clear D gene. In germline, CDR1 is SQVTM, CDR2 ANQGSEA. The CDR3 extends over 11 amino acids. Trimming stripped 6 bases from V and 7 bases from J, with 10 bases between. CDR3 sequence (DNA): TGCAGCGTCGGCGAGAGAAATGAGCAGTTCTTC. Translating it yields CSVGERNEQFF.

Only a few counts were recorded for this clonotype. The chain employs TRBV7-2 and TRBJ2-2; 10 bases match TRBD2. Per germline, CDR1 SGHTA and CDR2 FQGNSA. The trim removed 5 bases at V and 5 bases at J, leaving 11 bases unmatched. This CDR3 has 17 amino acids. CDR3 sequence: CASSPSGQRGGTGELFF. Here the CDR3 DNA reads TGTGCCAGCAGCCCCTCGGGCCAGCGGGGGGGTACCGGGGAGCTGTTTTTT.

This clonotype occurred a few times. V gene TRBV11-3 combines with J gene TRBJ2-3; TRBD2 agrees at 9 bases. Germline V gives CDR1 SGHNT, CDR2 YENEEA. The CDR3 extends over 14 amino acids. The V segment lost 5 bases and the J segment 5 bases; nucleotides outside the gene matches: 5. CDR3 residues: CASSPRTSVDTQYF. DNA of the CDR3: TGTGCCAGCAGCCCCAGGACTAGCGTAGATACGCAGTATTTT. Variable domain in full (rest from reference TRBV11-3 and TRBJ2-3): EAGVVQSPRYKIIEKKQPVAFWCNPISGHNTLYWYLQNLGQGPELLIRYENEEAVDDSQLPKDRFSAERLKGVDSTLKIQPAELGDSAVYLCASSPRTSVDTQYFGPGTRLTVL.